This entry lists 11 T cell receptor beta chains sequenced from one sample in a study of T cells in Graves' hyperthyroidism and ophthalmopathy. Amplification of TCR beta CDR3 regions was performed using RNA transcripts as template. HTBI primers were employed in a first-round RT-PCR of the TCR CDR3. TCRdb re-called the multiplex PCR reads through MiXCR, storing one row per CDR3 protein. This table holds roughly 260,000 distinct CDR3 sequences, roughly 15% found once. Sequencing was done on a sample of blood. The receptors here all came from a woman in her thirties or forties with Graves' hyperthyroidism that later progressed to Graves' ophthalmopathy.

The sample holds many counts of this clonotype. V gene TRBV6-2 or TRBV6-3 combines with J gene TRBJ2-7, with D perhaps matching TRBD1 (5 bases). Per the germline V gene, CDR1 is MNHEY and CDR2 is SVGEGT. The V end was cut by 1 base, the J end by 4 bases, with 11 bases between. The CDR3 loop spans 14 amino acids. CDR3 coding DNA: TGTGCCAGCAGTTACTGGCAGGGTTTATACGAGCAGTACTTC. Translating it yields CASSYWQGLYEQYF.

This clonotype was found many times. V gene TRBV6-1 combines with J gene TRBJ1-5, with TRBD1 identical over 9 bases. The CDR3 loop spans 15 amino acids. V shed 4 bases, J shed 7 bases, and the junction held 8 bases outside the gene matches. From germline, CDR1 is MNHNS and CDR2 SASEGT. The CDR3 bases are TGTGCCAGCAGTGGGACAGGGGCCTTCGGGCAGCCCCAGCATTTT. It specifies CASSGTGAFGQPQHF.

This clonotype was seen only a few times. This rearrangement joins TRBV5-1 to TRBJ1-2; the match to TRBD1 covers 7 bases. Germline V CDR1 and CDR2: SGHRS, YFSETQ. The length of the CDR3 is 14 residues. V shed 2 bases and J 7 bases; nucleotides not matched to a gene: 8. The CDR3 DNA reads as TGCGCCAGCAGCTTCACGGACAGGCACGGTGGCTACACCTTC. Protein product: CASSFTDRHGGYTF.

In its sample, this clonotype was seen many times. The rearrangement joins TRBV28 to TRBJ2-1; TRBD2 matches 10 bases. Per germline, CDR1 MDHEN and CDR2 SYDVKM. V gave up 3 bases and J gave up 3 bases; unmatched junction bases: 5. The CDR3 runs 16 residues. The CDR3 nucleotides are TGTGCCAGCAGTTTTTTAGCGGGAGGCCTCTACAATGAGCAGTTCTTC. It is translated as CASSFLAGGLYNEQFF.

This clonotype was seen ten or more times. The rearrangement links TRBV6-1 to TRBJ2-3; 10 bases are shared with TRBD2. Germline V gene data show CDR1 as MNHNS and CDR2 as SASEGT. This CDR3 comprises 17 residues. V was pared by 0 bases and J by 0 bases, with 3 bases of the junction left unmatched. This CDR3 reads CASSEALAGDSTDTQYF. The CDR3 DNA follows: TGTGCCAGCAGTGAAGCCCTAGCGGGGGATAGCACAGATACGCAGTATTTT.

As to this clonotype: A single base separates this from a much larger clone, so it may be a read error. V and J are TRBV15 and TRBJ2-7; D remains ambiguous. The CDR3 covers 15 residues. The germline CDR1 and CDR2 sequences are LNHNV and YYDKDF (reference sequence). Written as DNA, the CDR3 is TGTGCCACCAGCAGAGAAGGGTCAAAAGGCTACAAGCAGTACTTC. This translates into CATSREGSKGYKQYF.

DNA for the CDR3: TGTGCCAGCAGTGGGCTAGCGACGGGGGGGACCCAGTACTTC. It encodes CASSGLATGGTQYF. This chain connects TRBV7-9 to TRBJ2-5; 7 bases are a match to TRBD2. V shed 6 bases and J 7 bases; nucleotides not matched to a gene: 11. The germline CDR1 and CDR2 sequences are SEHNR and FQNEAQ (reference sequence). The CDR3 length is 14 residues.

This clonotype was counted ten times or more. The chain has TRBV20-1 and TRBJ2-1; 15 bases map to TRBD2. The CDR3 loop spans 18 amino acids. Germline loops: CDR1 DFQATT, CDR2 SNEGSKA (reference sequence). Germline trimming cut 6 bases from V and 4 bases from J; bases unmatched to any gene: 13. CDR3 amino acids: CSAHFPGLAGGRYNEQFF. As DNA, the CDR3 is TGCAGTGCCCATTTCCCGGGACTAGCGGGAGGTAGATACAATGAGCAGTTCTTC.

This chain connects TRBV28 to TRBJ2-7, with 8 bases matching TRBD2. The junction had 7 bases not matched to a gene; V was cut back by 3 bases and J by 9 bases. The CDR3 is 13 amino acids. Per germline, CDR1 MDHEN and CDR2 SYDVKM. CDR3 nucleotides: TGTGCCAGCAGTTTTCTAAGGGCGGGAGGGCAGTACTTC. Protein: CASSFLRAGGQYF.

This clonotype showed up many times. The V and J genes are TRBV19 and TRBJ2-3, with D maybe TRBD2 (6 bases). This CDR3 has 13 amino acids. V was clipped by 10 bases and J by 3 bases, with 14 bases between them. Germline V gene sequence: CDR1 LNHDA, CDR2 SQIVND (reference sequence). The chain's CDR3 is CATKRESTDTQYF. The CDR3 nucleotides read TGTGCCACAAAACGGGAGAGTACAGATACGCAGTATTTT. Variable domain in full (rest from reference TRBV19 and TRBJ2-3): DGGITQSPKYLFRKEGQNVTLSCEQNLNHDAMYWYRQDPGQGLRLIYYSQIVNDFQKGDIAEGYSVSREKKESFPLTVTSAQKNPTAFYLCATKRESTDTQYFGPGTRLTVL.

This clonotype was counted many times. The chain combines TRBV7-2 with TRBJ1-1; D is unclear. V was pared by 2 bases and J by 1 base, with 14 bases between. The CDR3 runs to 16 residues. CDR1 and CDR2 (germline): SGHTA, FQGNSA. For the CDR3, the DNA is TGTGCCAGCAGCTTACTAAAAACCCTCCCGAACACTGAAGCTTTCTTT. Translating gives CASSLLKTLPNTEAFF.